Below, 25 T cell receptor beta chains from the same sample are listed, as sequenced in a study of neoadjuvant anti-PD-1 for oral cavity cancer. Produced via immunoSEQ multiplex PCR; TCRdb's table is partial and in-frame only. The table has around 70,000 clones, about 85% seen once. Time point of the sample: after neoadjuvant nivolumab, at surgical resection. The material was PBMCs, obtained after nivolumab (anti-PD-1) treatment. Every receptor here comes from a person aged 35-79 years with oral cavity squamous cell carcinoma.

J is TRBJ1-2 and V is TRBV28; D gene unclear. The CDR3 sequence is 16 residues long. V was cut by 6 bases and J by 0 bases, with 17 bases left in between. The V gene's germline CDR1 is MDHEN and CDR2 SYDVKM. The CDR3 here is CASSLGSQLANYGYTF. For the CDR3, the DNA is TGTGCCAGCAGCCTCGGGTCCCAGTTAGCTAACTATGGCTACACCTTC.

V gene TRBV14 combines with J gene TRBJ1-5; 7 bases match TRBD1. Trimming cost V 1 base and J 7 bases; bases outside gene matches: 4. The length of the CDR3 is 14 residues. Per the germline V gene, CDR1 is SGHDN and CDR2 is FVKESK. The CDR3 protein is CASSQGGGGQPQHF. The CDR3 DNA is TGTGCCAGCAGCCAAGGAGGGGGCGGCCAGCCCCAGCATTTT. Full variable domain (rest looked up from reference TRBV14 and TRBJ1-5): EAGVTQFPSHSVIEKGQTVTLRCDPISGHDNLYWYRRVMGKEIKFLLHFVKESKQDESGMPNNRFLAERTGGTYSTLKVQPAELEDSGVYFCASSQGGGGQPQHFGDGTRLSIL.

The chain couples TRBV11-3 to TRBJ1-2, with D possibly being TRBD1 (6 bases). V was shortened by 5 bases and J by 4 bases, with 11 bases between the two germline ends. The length of the CDR3 is 13 residues. CDR1 is SGHNT, CDR2 YENEEA, per germline. The CDR3 nucleotides are TGTGCCAGCAGCCTCGGACAGAGCTATGGCTACACCTTC. Its translation is CASSLGQSYGYTF.

The CDR3 protein is CASSMQEGTEAFF. In DNA form, the CDR3 reads TGTGCCAGTAGTATGCAGGAGGGTACTGAAGCTTTCTTT. This chain joins TRBV19 and TRBJ1-1, with D unresolved. The CDR3 is made up of 13 amino acids. Looked up from germline, CDR1 is LNHDA and CDR2 is SQIVND (reference sequence). V was shortened by 3 bases and J by 5 bases, with 10 bases between the two germline ends.

The rearrangement joins TRBV30 to TRBJ2-1, with no clear D. The CDR3 covers 12 residues. Germline-derived CDR1 and CDR2 are GTSNPN and SVGIG (reference sequence). Trimming pared 0 bases from V and 7 bases from J, leaving 7 bases between. The CDR3 DNA sequence: TGTGCCTGGAGTGTTTTAGGGAATGAGCAGTTCTTC. It is translated as CAWSVLGNEQFF.

This chain joins TRBV5-1 and TRBJ2-7; no clear D. V was pared by 4 bases and J by 2 bases, with 16 bases between. Per germline, CDR1 SGHRS and CDR2 YFSETQ. There are 15 residues in the CDR3. The CDR3 region is CASSPTSTNTYEQYF. The CDR3 DNA is TGCGCCAGCAGCCCGACAAGCACTAACACCTACGAGCAGTACTTC. The variable domain in full, completed from reference TRBV5-1 and TRBJ2-7, reads KAGVTQTPRYLIKTRGQQVTLSCSPISGHRSVSWYQQTPGQGLQFLFEYFSETQRNKGNFPGRFSGRQFSNSRSEMNVSTLELGDSALYLCASSPTSTNTYEQYFGPGTRLTVT.

The V and J genes are TRBV18 and TRBJ2-2; 9 bases fit TRBD1. The ends lost 0 bases at V and 6 bases at J; junction bases unmatched: 2. Germline CDR1 KGHSH, CDR2 LQKENI. CDR3 length equals 15 residues. The chain's CDR3 is CASSPPGQGAGELFF. The CDR3 nucleotides read TGTGCCAGCTCACCACCGGGACAGGGCGCCGGGGAGCTGTTTTTT.

This clone was seen only a few times. As DNA, the CDR3 is TGTGCCAGCAGTCCGACAGGACCTAATGAAAAACTGTTTTTT. It specifies CASSPTGPNEKLFF. The V call is TRBV6-6, the J call TRBJ1-4; D is possibly TRBD1 (6 bases). Germline CDR1 reads MNHNY; CDR2 reads SVGAGI (reference sequence). This CDR3 contains 14 residues. V was pared by 5 bases and J by 3 bases, with 10 bases between.

This chain connects TRBV28 to TRBJ1-1; no reliable D call. This CDR3 is built from 16 residues. Germline V gives CDR1 MDHEN, CDR2 SYDVKM. V was clipped by 5 bases and J by 1 base, with 17 bases between them. CDR3 residues: CASSPGLPRRNTEAFF. The CDR3 bases are TGTGCCAGCAGTCCCGGACTTCCCCGGAGGAACACTGAAGCTTTCTTT.

The chain employs TRBV6-5 and TRBJ2-2; no firm D call. Germline CDR1 MNHEY, CDR2 SVGAGI. V lost 5 bases, J lost 0 bases, and 7 bases lay in between. CDR3 length equals 14 residues. The CDR3, as DNA: TGTGCCAGCAGTCCGTCACCGAACACCGGGGAGCTGTTTTTT. Amino acids: CASSPSPNTGELFF.

The sample holds a few counts of this clone. The chain recombines TRBV9 with TRBJ1-3; no definite D call. Germline V gene data show CDR1 as SGDLS and CDR2 as YYNGEE. The V end lost 0 bases, the J end lost 0 bases, and 10 bases lay between the germline ends. This CDR3 contains 16 residues. The CDR3 DNA is TGTGCCAGCAGCGTAGACGGGCCGAACTCTGGAAACACCATATATTTT. Its translation: CASSVDGPNSGNTIYF.

V gene TRBV27 combines with J gene TRBJ2-7; 11 nucleotides line up with TRBD2. V lost 6 bases and J lost 3; bases outside the gene matches: 4. CDR1 MNHEY and CDR2 SMNVEV come from the germline V gene (reference sequence). This CDR3 has 14 residues. CDR3 in amino acids: CASRTSGILYEQYF. CDR3 bases: TGTGCCAGCAGGACTAGCGGGATCCTCTACGAGCAGTACTTC.

This clone was seen repeatedly, ten times or more. This sequence joins TRBV28 and TRBJ2-3; 9 bases match TRBD2. The ends lost 7 bases at V and 2 bases at J; junction bases unmatched: 7. The germline V gene encodes CDR1 MDHEN and CDR2 SYDVKM. The length of the CDR3 is 15 residues. This CDR3 is CASNPSGGHTDTQYF. CDR3 nucleotides: TGTGCCAGCAATCCCAGCGGGGGGCACACAGATACGCAGTATTTT.

The chain uses TRBV11-1 and TRBJ2-2; TRBD2 agrees at 7 bases. The CDR3 covers 14 residues. Losses at the gene ends were 5 bases for V and 2 bases for J; bases not matched to a gene: 2. Germline lookup yields CDR1 SGHAT and CDR2 FQDESV (reference sequence). The chain's CDR3 is CASSRDYNTGELFF. The CDR3 bases are TGTGCCAGCAGCCGGGACTATAACACCGGGGAGCTGTTTTTT.

This chain connects TRBV6-1 to TRBJ2-3, with 9 positions matching TRBD2. V shed 3 bases and J 8 bases; nucleotides not matched to a gene: 6. Germline values: CDR1 MNHNS, CDR2 SASEGT. The CDR3 is made up of 14 amino acids. DNA for the CDR3: TGTGCCAGCAGTGAGATTAGCGGGAGAGGTACGCAGTATTTT. Its protein is CASSEISGRGTQYF.

The V call is TRBV19, the J call TRBJ1-3; D is undetermined. Germline V gene data show CDR1 as LNHDA and CDR2 as SQIVND (reference sequence). This CDR3 spans 13 amino acids. Between the trimmed V and J ends, which lost 0 bases and 0 bases, there was a span of 0 bases. The DNA of the CDR3 is TGTGCCAGTAGTATAGACTCTGGAAACACCATATATTTT. Translated: CASSIDSGNTIYF.

V and J are TRBV7-9 and TRBJ1-2; 8 bases agree with TRBD1. There are 15 residues in the CDR3. From germline, CDR1 is SEHNR and CDR2 FQNEAQ (reference sequence). J lost 8 bases, V lost 2 bases, and 10 bases had no gene match. The CDR3 protein is CASSLQGANPMGYTF. CDR3 DNA: TGTGCCAGCAGCTTACAGGGGGCGAACCCCATGGGCTACACCTTC. Full variable domain (remainder filled in from reference TRBV7-9 and TRBJ1-2): DTGVSQNPRHKITKRGQNVTFRCDPISEHNRLYWYRQTLGQGPEFLTYFQNEAQLEKSRLLSDRFSAERPKGSFSTLEIQRTEQGDSAMYLCASSLQGANPMGYTFGSGTRLTVV.

The V gene is TRBV5-8, the J gene TRBJ1-1; unclear D gene. Germline V CDR1 and CDR2: SGHTS, YDEGEE. The CDR3 is made up of 14 amino acids. V was trimmed by 1 base and J by 1 base, leaving 8 bases between them. The CDR3 nucleotides read TGTGCCAGCAGCTTGTCAGCCGGGAACACTGAAGCTTTCTTT. This translates into CASSLSAGNTEAFF.

The chain is built from TRBV6-1 and TRBJ1-3; D unclear. The CDR3 is 15 amino acids. CDR1 is MNHNS and CDR2 is SASEGT in the germline V gene. V dropped 4 bases and J dropped 0 bases, with 10 bases sitting between them. The CDR3 sequence is CASSGFWGSGNTIYF. The CDR3 nucleotides are TGTGCCAGCAGTGGATTTTGGGGCTCTGGAAACACCATATATTTT.

The chain is built from TRBV5-1 and TRBJ1-3; unclear D gene. The CDR3 totals 14 residues. Germline CDR1 SGHRS, CDR2 YFSETQ. With 2 bases removed from V and 2 bases from J, the gap between germline ends came to 8 bases. This chain's CDR3 is CASSLWEAGNTIYF. CDR3 DNA: TGCGCCAGCAGCTTATGGGAGGCTGGAAACACCATATATTTT.

This chain connects TRBV27 to TRBJ1-5; D is uncertain. The CDR3 is 15 amino acids. V gave up 4 bases and J gave up 0 bases, with 10 bases separating them. Germline V CDR1 and CDR2: MNHEY, SMNVEV (reference sequence). CDR3 residues: CASSSGRSSNQPQHF. The CDR3, as DNA: TGTGCCAGCAGTTCCGGACGGAGTAGCAATCAGCCCCAGCATTTT.

This clone showed up just once. The chain links TRBV6-6 to TRBJ1-2; D uncertain. CDR1 is MNHNY and CDR2 is SVGAGI in the germline V gene (reference sequence). This CDR3 comprises 13 residues. V was shortened by 0 bases and J by 5 bases, with 7 bases between the two germline ends. The CDR3 coding sequence is TGTGCCAGCAGTTACTCGTCTCGATATGGCTACACCTTC. Translated: CASSYSSRYGYTF.

The J gene is TRBJ2-7, the V gene TRBV9; D unclear. The V end was cut by 2 bases, the J end by 4 bases, with 13 bases between. Germline V gene lookup returns CDR1 SGDLS and CDR2 YYNGEE. The CDR3 runs to 14 residues. The CDR3 loop reads CASSVGLLEYEQYF. The CDR3 nucleotides read TGTGCCAGCAGCGTGGGCCTATTAGAATACGAGCAGTACTTC. Full variable domain (outside the CDR3, taken from reference TRBV9 and TRBJ2-7): DSGVTQTPKHLITATGQRVTLRCSPRSGDLSVYWYQQSLDQGLQFLIQYYNGEERAKGNILERFSAQQFPDLHSELNLSSLELGDSALYFCASSVGLLEYEQYFGPGTRLTVT.

CDR3 nucleotide sequence: TGCAGCGTTGATAAGGGTCCCGGGGAGCTGTTTTTT. The encoded protein is CSVDKGPGELFF. This chain links TRBV29-1 with TRBJ2-2; no clear D. The V gene's germline CDR1 is SQVTM and CDR2 ANQGSEA. V was trimmed by 3 bases and J by 6 bases, leaving 8 bases between them. CDR3 length: 12 amino acids.

The chain combines TRBV10-3 with TRBJ2-1, with 11 positions matching TRBD2. CDR1 is ENHRY, CDR2 SYGVKD, per germline. V shed 2 bases and J 4 bases; nucleotides not matched to a gene: 4. The CDR3 totals 16 residues. The DNA of the CDR3 is TGTGCCATCAGTGAGCCGGGACTAGCGGAGTACAATGAGCAGTTCTTC. This encodes CAISEPGLAEYNEQFF.